This TCR beta chain was captured in a study of tumor-infiltrating lymphocytes in localized non-small cell lung cancer. As for the study in general: Some samples were collected after neoadjuvant chemotherapy; smokers, never-smokers and several histologies were included.

Germline V gene sequence: CDR1 SGHAT, CDR2 FQNNGV. The CDR3 covers 14 residues. After removal of 3 bases from V and 5 bases from J, the junction contained 5 bases not matched to a gene. The table came from immunoSEQ multiplex PCR; TCRdb's copy has only in-frame clones and leaves some out. This table holds more than 9,500 clones, 60% to 85% found once. This rearrangement joins TRBV11-2 to TRBJ2-3, with 7 positions matching TRBD2. This receptor was taken from a human donor with non-small cell lung cancer. The sample consisted of lung tumor tissue. CDR3 in DNA: TGTGCCAGCAGCTTGGGAGGGGCCCAAGATACGCAGTATTTT. It translates to CASSLGGAQDTQYF.